A selection of T cell receptor beta chains follows, all from one sample in a study of response to subunit inactivated influenza vaccine. MiXCR was run by TCRdb on the RT-PCR reads, yielding one entry per CDR3 protein. Of 800,000 to 1,000,000 distinct CDR3 sequences listed, about 20% are singletons. Sequences were derived from PBMCs from blood, sampled more than 4 days after vaccination. These receptors were taken from a middle-aged man who received an inactivated influenza vaccine. Each CDR3 is given with its conserved first and last residue. A D gene is named only where the DNA matches it firmly. Where a row states a size, it is once, few, many or the class of an expanded clone; other rows omit it.

size,D,V,J,DNA,CDR3
.,TRBD2,TRBV6-2/TRBV6-3,TRBJ2-3,TGTGCCAGCAGATCGCCAGGGACTAGGTCGTTGGATACGCAGTATTTT,CASRSPGTRSLDTQYF
.,.,TRBV9,TRBJ2-1,TGTGCCAGCAGCGTAGTAGGTGCCTACCCTAATGAGCAGTTCTTC,CASSVVGAYPNEQFF
.,TRBD1,TRBV20-1,TRBJ2-3,TGCAGTGCACATACAGGGGTTGTGGATACGCAGTATTTT,CSAHTGVVDTQYF
few,.,TRBV5-4,TRBJ2-2,TGTGCCAGCAGCTTCGTCAGAGACACCGGGGAGCTGTTTTTT,CASSFVRDTGELFF
.,.,TRBV29-1,TRBJ1-1,TGCAGCGTTAACAGCGGCAACACTGAAGCTTTCTTT,CSVNSGNTEAFF
.,.,TRBV6-5,TRBJ1-5,TGTGCCAGCAGTTACTTAGGGGAGGCAGGCAATCAGCCCCAGCATTTT,CASSYLGEAGNQPQHF
.,.,TRBV10-3,TRBJ2-3,TGTGCCATCACGGGCAGGTACACAGATACGCAGTATTTT,CAITGRYTDTQYF
few,TRBD1,TRBV7-2,TRBJ2-1,TGTGCCAGCAGCTTCGGGCAGGGGGCTATCAACAATGAGCAGTTCTTC,CASSFGQGAINNEQFF
.,TRBD2,TRBV5-1,TRBJ2-3,TGCGCCAGCAGCGTGGGGCCCCGAAGGACTAGCGGGGGGCTACCTACAGATACGCAGTATTTT,CASSVGPRRTSGGLPTDTQYF
.,.,TRBV12-3/TRBV12-4,TRBJ2-7,TGTGCCAGCAGTTCGAGGTTTCAGTCTACCTCCTACGAGCAGTACTTC,CASSSRFQSTSYEQYF
few,.,TRBV5-1,TRBJ2-2,TGCGCCAGCAGCTATAGGGGCCCGACTTTGAACACCGGGGAGCTGTTTTTT,CASSYRGPTLNTGELFF
few,TRBD1,TRBV5-1,TRBJ2-2,TGCGCCAGCAGCTTCTTCACCACCGGGACAGCGAACACCGGGGAGCTGTTTTTT,CASSFFTTGTANTGELFF
many,TRBD2,TRBV7-9,TRBJ2-1,TGTGCCAGCAGCTTGGGTGTGGGACTAGGTCTAGGTGAGCAGTTCTTC,CASSLGVGLGLGEQFF
.,TRBD2,TRBV6-5,TRBJ2-1,TGTGCCAGCAGATCTCGGACTAGCGGGACGTCCTATGAGCAGTTCTTC,CASRSRTSGTSYEQFF
.,.,TRBV9,TRBJ2-6,TGTGCCAGCAGCGAGGGTGTATCTGGGGCCAACGTCCTGACTTTC,CASSEGVSGANVLTF
many,.,TRBV6-6,TRBJ1-1,TGTGCCAGCAGTTATGGGGGCACTGAAGCTTTCTTT,CASSYGGTEAFF
few,.,TRBV29-1,TRBJ1-2,TGCAGCGTTGTGGGCGGAGATGGCTACACCTTC,CSVVGGDGYTF
few,.,TRBV7-9,TRBJ1-2,TGTGCCAGCAGCTTAGGCTCCGGCAACTATGGCTACACCTTC,CASSLGSGNYGYTF
.,.,TRBV29-1,TRBJ2-7,TGCAGCGTTGGAGGGGGGCAGTACGAGCAGTACTTC,CSVGGGQYEQYF
few,.,TRBV12-3/TRBV12-4,TRBJ2-7,TGTGCCAGCACTCTAGCCCCTTCTTACGAGCAGTACTTC,CASTLAPSYEQYF
.,TRBD1,TRBV10-2,TRBJ1-2,TGCGCCAGCACCAGCACCGGGACAGGGGTCTTCACCTTC,CASTSTGTGVFTF
few,.,TRBV4-2,TRBJ2-1,TGTGCCAGCAGCCAAGAAACAGGGTGGGTCAATGAGCAGTTCTTC,CASSQETGWVNEQFF
.,TRBD2,TRBV7-2,TRBJ2-1,TGTGCCAGCAGCTTATCGCGGGAGGGTGAGCAGTTCTTC,CASSLSREGEQFF
.,.,TRBV6-1,TRBJ2-1,TGTGCCAGCAGTGAATCCTGGGTAGTCACCTACAATGAGCAGTTCTTC,CASSESWVVTYNEQFF
.,TRBD2,TRBV20-1,TRBJ2-1,TGCAGTGCTGCCCGACTGACTAGCGGACCCCTTGATGAGCAGTTCTTC,CSAARLTSGPLDEQFF
.,.,TRBV18,TRBJ2-7,TGTGCCAGCTCACCAGGTGTAACAGAATCCTACGAGCAGTACTTC,CASSPGVTESYEQYF
few,.,TRBV20-1,TRBJ1-1,TGCAGTGCAACCACAGGGCCCATGAACACTGAAGCTTTCTTT,CSATTGPMNTEAFF
many,.,TRBV6-5,TRBJ1-5,TGTGCCAGCAGTTACGGTCTAGGGGATCAGCCCCAGCATTTT,CASSYGLGDQPQHF
few,.,TRBV24-1,TRBJ2-3,TGTGCCACCAGTGCCGAGGGTAGGCCTTTGGATACGCAGTATTTT,CATSAEGRPLDTQYF
.,TRBD1,TRBV5-5,TRBJ1-5,TGTGCCAGCAGCTTTCGGGGACAGGGGGAAGCCCAGCATTTT,CASSFRGQGEAQHF
.,.,TRBV29-1,TRBJ1-4,TGCAGCGCCCAGCGCGGATTTCCCAATGAAAAACTGTTTTTT,CSAQRGFPNEKLFF
few,.,TRBV5-1,TRBJ2-3,TGCGCCAGCAGCTTGTTTGGCAGGGGTGCAGATACGCAGTATTTT,CASSLFGRGADTQYF
few,TRBD1,TRBV28,TRBJ1-1,TGTGCCAGCAGTAAGAGATCGACAGGGCGTAGGAACACTGAAGCTTTCTTT,CASSKRSTGRRNTEAFF
.,TRBD1,TRBV10-2,TRBJ1-1,TGCGCCAGCAGTGAGTCGGGGTTTGGGGGACAGGGGAGCACTGAAGCTTTCTTT,CASSESGFGGQGSTEAFF
few,.,TRBV5-1,TRBJ2-1,TGCGCCAGCAGGCCGACAGGGAGGGGTTACAATGAGCAGTTCTTC,CASRPTGRGYNEQFF
once,.,TRBV20-1,TRBJ2-7,TGCAGTGCCAACATTCGGCTCTACGAGCAGTACTTC,CSANIRLYEQYF
few,TRBD2,TRBV7-9,TRBJ2-1,TGTGCCAGCAGTTTCTCCGGGACTAGCGGGGGAAGGGAGCAGTTCTTC,CASSFSGTSGGREQFF
few,.,TRBV14,TRBJ2-7,TGTGCCAGCAGCCAACAGCCGGGACAAGCTTACGAGCAGTACTTC,CASSQQPGQAYEQYF
.,.,TRBV27,TRBJ2-2,TGTGCCAGCAGTTTAAGGGAATCCTGGACCGGGGAGCTGTTTTTT,CASSLRESWTGELFF
.,TRBD1,TRBV6-5,TRBJ1-2,TGTGCCAGCAGTTATAGGACAGGAAGCTATGGCTACACCTTC,CASSYRTGSYGYTF